This T cell receptor (beta chain) derives from a study of regulatory T cells in long-lasting Graves disease. Study-level points and caveats: Patients with persistent Graves' had lower TCR diversity than newly diagnosed patients.

At least ten counts were recorded for this clonotype. Antigen unknown. Trimming removed 5 bases from V and 5 bases from J, with 16 bases in between. Per germline, CDR1 SGHNT and CDR2 YENEEA. CDR3 length: 15 residues. HTBI primers from iRepertoire and Arm-PCR of CDR3 regions yielded the TCR beta libraries. TCRdb independently ran MiXCR on the multiplex PCR reads; one entry per CDR3 protein. This table has about 450,000 distinct CDR3 sequences, roughly 17% appearing once. As for time point: newly diagnosed GD, antithyroid drugs for less than 3 months. PBMCs were the source of the RNA used for TCR sequencing. These data are also associated with another study on T cells in Graves' hyperthyroidism and ophthalmopathy. That report adds: The blood repertoire included most of the expanded thyroid clonotypes above 0.001.

This specimen consisted of peripheral blood mononuclear cells (PBMCs), obtained at new diagnosis, from a patient treated with antithyroid drugs. V is TRBV11-3 and J is TRBJ2-1; the D call may be TRBD1 or TRBD2 (6 bases each). The TCR comes from a woman aged 25-40 years with Graves disease. Written as DNA, the CDR3 is TGTGCCAGCAGCCCAGAGGGGGGCAGTCACAATGAGCAGTTCTTC. It encodes CASSPEGGSHNEQFF.